This is a list of T cell receptor beta chains from one sample in a study of blood T cell repertoires in COVID-19. Some clones are missing from TCRdb's copy, which holds only in-frame ones; the method was immunoSEQ multiplex PCR. Found here are approximately 220,000 clones, 65% to 85% of them singletons; the top ten hold 25% to 35%. Sequencing was performed on peripheral blood. All receptors come from a man between 40 and 49 years old with acute or convalescent COVID-19. The CDR3 runs from the conserved cysteine through the conserved F or W.

CDR3 protein: CASSPRVAGTGDNEQFF
CDR3 length: 17
J gene: TRBJ2-1
V gene: TRBV18

CDR3 protein: CASSWDSTSGNYNEQFF
CDR3 length: 17
J gene: TRBJ2-1
V gene: TRBV2

CDR3 protein: CATSRDIWNTEAFF
CDR3 length: 14
J gene: TRBJ1-1
V gene: TRBV15

CDR3 protein: CASSILPGELFF
CDR3 length: 12
J gene: TRBJ2-2
V gene: TRBV19

CDR3 protein: CATGQGGSYEQYF
CDR3 length: 13
J gene: TRBJ2-7
V gene: TRBV10-3

CDR3 protein: CASSLASGVAVTYEQYF
CDR3 length: 17
J gene: TRBJ2-7
V gene: TRBV7-2

CDR3 protein: CASSPGLDGYTF
CDR3 length: 12
J gene: TRBJ1-2
V gene: TRBV7-2

CDR3 protein: CASSPGTFGGNIQYF
CDR3 length: 15
J gene: TRBJ2-4
V gene: TRBV18

CDR3 protein: CASSQAPGGGREAFF
CDR3 length: 15
J gene: TRBJ1-1
V gene: TRBV4-3

CDR3 protein: CASRRGGDLGEAFF
CDR3 length: 14
J gene: TRBJ1-1
V gene: TRBV6-5

CDR3 protein: CASSSNSGGGTDTQYF
CDR3 length: 16
J gene: TRBJ2-3
V gene: TRBV7-2

CDR3 protein: CASSSPLSRYGQYF
CDR3 length: 14
J gene: TRBJ2-7
V gene: TRBV19

CDR3 protein: CASSSREKGGYQPQHF
CDR3 length: 16
J gene: TRBJ1-5
V gene: TRBV5-1